The sequence of this T cell receptor beta chain was determined in a study of high-grade serous ovarian cancer treatment subgroups. Study findings and constraints: Same-patient tumor repertoires overlapped at roughly 0.1 to 0.85; different patients barely overlapped. CDR1 and CDR2 were left unanalyzed; analyses focused on CDR3.

The assay was immunoSEQ multiplex PCR, and TCRdb's table has in-frame clones only and misses some. The sample lists about 7,700 clones; 72% were seen once. Tumor samples were obtained before definitive surgery or chemotherapy. Germline values: CDR1 LNHDA, CDR2 SQIVND (reference sequence). With 5 bases clipped from V and 6 bases from J, the junction kept 5 bases outside the gene matches. The CDR3 is 14 amino acids. Comment on this clone: What it binds is unknown.

The sequenced material came from tumor tissue. V and J are TRBV19 and TRBJ2-2; 8 nucleotides match TRBD2. This TCR derives from a human donor with high-grade serous ovarian cancer. The CDR3 spells CASSPGREAGELFF. CDR3 bases: TGTGCCAGTAGTCCCGGGAGGGAGGCCGGGGAGCTGTTTTTT.